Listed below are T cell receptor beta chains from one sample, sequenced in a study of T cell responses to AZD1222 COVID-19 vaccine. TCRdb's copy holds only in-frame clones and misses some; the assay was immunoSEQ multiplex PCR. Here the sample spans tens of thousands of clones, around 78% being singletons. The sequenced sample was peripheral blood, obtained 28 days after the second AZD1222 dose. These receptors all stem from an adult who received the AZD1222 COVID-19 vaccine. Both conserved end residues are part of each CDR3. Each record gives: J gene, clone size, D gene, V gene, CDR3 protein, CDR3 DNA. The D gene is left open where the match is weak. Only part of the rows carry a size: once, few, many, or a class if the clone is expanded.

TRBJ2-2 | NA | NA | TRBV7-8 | CASSRREMNTGELFF | TGTGCCAGCAGCCGCCGGGAAATGAACACCGGGGAGCTGTTTTTT
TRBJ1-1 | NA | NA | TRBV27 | CASTSGGSRTEAFF | TGTGCCAGCACCTCAGGAGGTTCTAGAACTGAAGCTTTCTTT
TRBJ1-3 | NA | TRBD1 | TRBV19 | CASSVFGQGPSGNTIYF | TGTGCCAGTAGTGTCTTCGGACAGGGTCCTTCTGGAAACACCATATATTTT
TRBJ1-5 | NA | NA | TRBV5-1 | CASSLGEGVQPQHF | TGCGCCAGCAGCTTGGGCGAGGGAGTTCAGCCCCAGCATTTT
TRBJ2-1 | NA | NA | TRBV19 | CASNGGSTYNEQFF | TGTGCCAGTAATGGGGGAAGCACCTACAATGAGCAGTTCTTC
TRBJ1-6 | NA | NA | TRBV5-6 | CASSFADSPLHF | TGTGCCAGCAGCTTTGCGGATTCACCCCTCCACTTT
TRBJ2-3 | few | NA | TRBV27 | CASREGVLTDTQYF | TGTGCCAGCAGGGAAGGCGTCTTAACAGATACGCAGTATTTT
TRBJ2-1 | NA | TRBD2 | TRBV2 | CASSERPTSGRNEQFF | TGTGCCAGCAGTGAGAGGCCGACTAGCGGGAGAAATGAGCAGTTCTTC
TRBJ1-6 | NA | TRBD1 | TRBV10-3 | CAISERISGGLYNSPLHF | TGTGCCATCAGTGAACGTATATCAGGGGGACTCTATAATTCACCCCTCCACTTT
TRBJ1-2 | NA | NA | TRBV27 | CASSLSGLYGYTF | TGTGCCAGCAGTTTATCAGGGCTCTATGGCTACACCTTC
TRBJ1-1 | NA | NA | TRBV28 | CASSLLGVAAFF | TGTGCCAGCAGTCTCCTGGGGGTCGCGGCTTTCTTT
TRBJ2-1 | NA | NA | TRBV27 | CASSLQGPGEDEQFF | TGTGCCAGCAGTTTACAGGGCCCCGGAGAGGATGAGCAGTTCTTC
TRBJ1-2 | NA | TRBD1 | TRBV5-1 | CASSVGQGTGVIYGYTF | TGCGCCAGCAGCGTGGGACAGGGGACGGGTGTCATCTATGGCTACACCTTC
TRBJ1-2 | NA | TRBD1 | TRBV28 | CASTTARGDYGYTF | TGTGCCAGCACAACCGCCAGGGGGGACTATGGCTACACCTTC
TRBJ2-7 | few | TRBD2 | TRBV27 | CASSDRTSGGTYEQYF | TGTGCCAGCAGTGACCGGACTAGCGGGGGGACCTACGAGCAGTACTTC
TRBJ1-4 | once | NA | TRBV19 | CASSPYAIATNEKLFF | TGTGCCAGTAGTCCTTACGCCATAGCAACTAATGAAAAACTGTTTTTT
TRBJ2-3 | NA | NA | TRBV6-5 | CASSHQDSTDTQYF | TGTGCCAGCAGCCATCAGGATAGCACAGATACGCAGTATTTT
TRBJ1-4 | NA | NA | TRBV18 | CASSPTGITNEKLFF | TGTGCCAGCTCTCCTACAGGGATCACTAATGAAAAACTGTTTTTT
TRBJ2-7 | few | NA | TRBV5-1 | CASSLAGGQGLAYEQYF | TGCGCCAGCAGCTTGGCTGGGGGACAAGGGCTTGCCTACGAGCAGTACTTC
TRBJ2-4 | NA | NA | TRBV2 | CASTQRGDLAKNIQYF | TGTGCCAGCACTCAAAGGGGAGATTTAGCCAAAAACATTCAGTACTTC
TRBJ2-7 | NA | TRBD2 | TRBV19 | CAPKRLAGRNEQYF | TGTGCCCCAAAGCGACTAGCGGGGAGGAACGAGCAGTACTTC
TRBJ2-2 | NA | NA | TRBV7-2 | CASSFRAQGTGELFF | TGTGCCAGCAGCTTTCGGGCGCAGGGGACCGGGGAGCTGTTTTTT
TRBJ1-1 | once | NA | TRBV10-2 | CASSDYSRQPNTEAFF | TGCGCCAGCAGTGATTACTCCCGGCAGCCTAACACTGAAGCTTTCTTT